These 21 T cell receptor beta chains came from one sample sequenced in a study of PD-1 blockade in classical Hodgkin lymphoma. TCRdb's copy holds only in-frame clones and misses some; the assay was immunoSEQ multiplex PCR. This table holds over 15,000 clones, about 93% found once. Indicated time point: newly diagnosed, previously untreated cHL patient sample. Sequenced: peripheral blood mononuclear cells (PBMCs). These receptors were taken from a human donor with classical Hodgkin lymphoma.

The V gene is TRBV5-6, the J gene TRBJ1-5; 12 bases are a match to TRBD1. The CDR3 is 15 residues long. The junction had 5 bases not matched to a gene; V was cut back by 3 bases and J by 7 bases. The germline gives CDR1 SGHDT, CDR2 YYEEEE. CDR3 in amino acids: CASSWGTGGGQPQHF. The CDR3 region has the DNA TGTGCCAGCAGCTGGGGGACAGGGGGCGGCCAGCCCCAGCATTTT.

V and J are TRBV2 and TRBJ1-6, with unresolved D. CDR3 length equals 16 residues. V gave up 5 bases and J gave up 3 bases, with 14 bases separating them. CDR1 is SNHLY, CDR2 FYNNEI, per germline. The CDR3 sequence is CASSFEGRGYNSPLHF. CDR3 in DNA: TGTGCCAGCAGTTTTGAGGGCCGGGGCTATAATTCACCCCTCCACTTT.

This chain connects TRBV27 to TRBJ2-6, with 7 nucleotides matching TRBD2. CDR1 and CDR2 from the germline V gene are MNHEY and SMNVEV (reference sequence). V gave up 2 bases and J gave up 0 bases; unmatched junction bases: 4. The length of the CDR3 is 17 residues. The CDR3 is CASSLATSSSGANVLTF. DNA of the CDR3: TGTGCCAGCAGTTTAGCGACTAGCAGCTCTGGGGCCAACGTCCTGACTTTC.

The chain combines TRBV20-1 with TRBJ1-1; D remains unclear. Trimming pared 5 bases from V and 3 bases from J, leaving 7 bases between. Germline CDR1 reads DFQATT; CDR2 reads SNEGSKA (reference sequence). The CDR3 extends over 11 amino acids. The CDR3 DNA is TGCAGTGCTGCAACCTACACTGAAGCTTTCTTT. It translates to CSAATYTEAFF.

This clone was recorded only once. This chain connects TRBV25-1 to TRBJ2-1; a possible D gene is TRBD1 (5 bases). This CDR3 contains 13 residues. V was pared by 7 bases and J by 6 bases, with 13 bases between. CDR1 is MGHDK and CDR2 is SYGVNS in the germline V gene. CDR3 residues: CASKQDLGNEQFF. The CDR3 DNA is TGTGCCAGCAAACAGGATCTCGGCAATGAGCAGTTCTTC.

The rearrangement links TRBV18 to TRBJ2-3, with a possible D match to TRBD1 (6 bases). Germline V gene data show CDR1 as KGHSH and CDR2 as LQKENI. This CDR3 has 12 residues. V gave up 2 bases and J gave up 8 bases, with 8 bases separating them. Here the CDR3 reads CASSPLQGTQYF. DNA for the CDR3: TGTGCCAGCTCACCATTACAGGGTACGCAGTATTTT. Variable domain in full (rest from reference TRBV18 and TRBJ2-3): NAGVMQNPRHLVRRRGQEARLRCSPMKGHSHVYWYRQLPEEGLKFMVYLQKENIIDESGMPKERFSAEFPKEGPSILRIQQVVRGDSAAYFCASSPLQGTQYFGPGTRLTVL.

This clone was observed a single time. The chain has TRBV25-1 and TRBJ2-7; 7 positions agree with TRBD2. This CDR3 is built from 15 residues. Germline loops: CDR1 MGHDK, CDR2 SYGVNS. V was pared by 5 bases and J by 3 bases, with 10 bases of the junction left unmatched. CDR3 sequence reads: CASSILLADYYEQYF. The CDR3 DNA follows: TGTGCCAGCAGTATCCTCCTAGCGGATTACTACGAGCAGTACTTC.

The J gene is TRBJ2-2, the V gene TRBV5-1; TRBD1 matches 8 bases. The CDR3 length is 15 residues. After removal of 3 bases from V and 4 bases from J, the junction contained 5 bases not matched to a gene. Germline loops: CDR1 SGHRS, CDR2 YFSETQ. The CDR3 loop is CASSSSGGSTGELFF. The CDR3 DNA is TGCGCCAGCAGCTCCTCAGGGGGCAGCACCGGGGAGCTGTTTTTT.

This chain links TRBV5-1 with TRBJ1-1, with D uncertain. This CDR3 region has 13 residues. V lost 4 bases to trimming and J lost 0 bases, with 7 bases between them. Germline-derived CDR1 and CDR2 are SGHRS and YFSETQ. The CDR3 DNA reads TGCGCCAGCAGCGCGTTAATGAACACTGAAGCTTTCTTT. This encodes CASSALMNTEAFF.

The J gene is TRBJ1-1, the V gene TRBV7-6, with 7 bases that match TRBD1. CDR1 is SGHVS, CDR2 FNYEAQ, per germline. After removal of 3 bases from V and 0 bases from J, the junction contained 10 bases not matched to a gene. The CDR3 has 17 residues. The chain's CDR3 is CASSLGPRGPLNTEAFF. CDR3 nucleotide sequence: TGTGCCAGCAGCTTGGGGCCGAGGGGGCCGTTGAACACTGAAGCTTTCTTT.

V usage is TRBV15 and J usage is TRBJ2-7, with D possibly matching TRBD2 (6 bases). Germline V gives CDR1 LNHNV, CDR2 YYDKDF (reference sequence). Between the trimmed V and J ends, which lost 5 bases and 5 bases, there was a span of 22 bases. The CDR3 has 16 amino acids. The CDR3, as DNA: TGTGCCACCAGCCGGCACCGGGGTGGACTAAGAGACGAGCAGTACTTC. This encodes CATSRHRGGLRDEQYF.

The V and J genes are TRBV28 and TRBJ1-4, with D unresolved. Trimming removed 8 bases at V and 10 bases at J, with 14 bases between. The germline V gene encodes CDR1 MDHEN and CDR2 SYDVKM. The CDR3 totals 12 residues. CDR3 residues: CASLLASLKLFF. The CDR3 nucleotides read TGTGCCAGCTTGTTGGCCAGTCTAAAACTGTTTTTT.

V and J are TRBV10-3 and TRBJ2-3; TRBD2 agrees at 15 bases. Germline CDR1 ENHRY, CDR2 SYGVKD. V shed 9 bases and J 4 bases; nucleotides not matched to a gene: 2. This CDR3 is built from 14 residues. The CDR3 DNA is TGTGCCATTGGGACTAGCGGGAGGTCAGATACGCAGTATTTT. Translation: CAIGTSGRSDTQYF.

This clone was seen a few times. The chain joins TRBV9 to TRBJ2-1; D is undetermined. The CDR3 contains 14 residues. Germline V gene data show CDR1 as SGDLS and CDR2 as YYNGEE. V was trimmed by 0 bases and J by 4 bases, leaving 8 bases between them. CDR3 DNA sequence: TGTGCCAGCAGCGTAGCCCCCCTTTACAATGAGCAGTTCTTC. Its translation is CASSVAPLYNEQFF.

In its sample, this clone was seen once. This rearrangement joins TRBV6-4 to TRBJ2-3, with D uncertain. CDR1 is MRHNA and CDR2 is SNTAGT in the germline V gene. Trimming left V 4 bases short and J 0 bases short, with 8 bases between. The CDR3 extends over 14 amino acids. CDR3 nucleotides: TGTGCCAGCAGTGGGGTCAGTAGCACAGATACGCAGTATTTT. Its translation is CASSGVSSTDTQYF.

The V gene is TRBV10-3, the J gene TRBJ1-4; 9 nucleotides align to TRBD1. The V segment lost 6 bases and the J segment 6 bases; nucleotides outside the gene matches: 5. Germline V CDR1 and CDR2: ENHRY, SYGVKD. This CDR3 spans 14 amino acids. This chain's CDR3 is CAIRRDREDEKLFF. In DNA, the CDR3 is TGTGCCATCAGGAGGGACAGGGAGGATGAAAAACTGTTTTTT.

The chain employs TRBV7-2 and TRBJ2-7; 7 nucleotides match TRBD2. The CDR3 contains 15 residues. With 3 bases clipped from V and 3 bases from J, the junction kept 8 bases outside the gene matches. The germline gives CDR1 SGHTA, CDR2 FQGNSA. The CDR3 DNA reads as TGTGCCAGCAGCTTGGGCGGGAGCCCCCTCTACGAGCAGTACTTC. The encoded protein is CASSLGGSPLYEQYF. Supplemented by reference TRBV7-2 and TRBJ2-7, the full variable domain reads GAGVSQSPSNKVTEKGKDVELRCDPISGHTALYWYRQSLGQGLEFLIYFQGNSAPDKSGLPSDRFSAERTGGSVSTLTIQRTQQEDSAVYLCASSLGGSPLYEQYFGPGTRLTVT.

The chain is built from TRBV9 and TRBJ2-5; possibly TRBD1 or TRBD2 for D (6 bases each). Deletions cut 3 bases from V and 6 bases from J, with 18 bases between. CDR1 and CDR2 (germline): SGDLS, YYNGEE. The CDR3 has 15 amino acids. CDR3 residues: CASSAGRGALKTQYF. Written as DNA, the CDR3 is TGTGCCAGCAGCGCCGGTAGGGGGGCTTTAAAGACCCAGTACTTC.

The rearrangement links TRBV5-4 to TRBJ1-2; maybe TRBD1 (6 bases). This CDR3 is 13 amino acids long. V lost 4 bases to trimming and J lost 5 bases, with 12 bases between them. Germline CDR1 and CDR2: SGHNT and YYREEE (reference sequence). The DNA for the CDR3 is TGTGCCAGCAGCGGCGGGACATTTTATGGCTACACCTTC. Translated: CASSGGTFYGYTF.

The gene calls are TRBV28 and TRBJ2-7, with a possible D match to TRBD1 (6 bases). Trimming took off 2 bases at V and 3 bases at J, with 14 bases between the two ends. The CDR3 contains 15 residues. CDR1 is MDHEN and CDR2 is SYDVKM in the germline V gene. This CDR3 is CASSLPGQLDYEQYF. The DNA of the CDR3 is TGTGCCAGCAGTTTACCCGGACAGTTAGACTACGAGCAGTACTTC.

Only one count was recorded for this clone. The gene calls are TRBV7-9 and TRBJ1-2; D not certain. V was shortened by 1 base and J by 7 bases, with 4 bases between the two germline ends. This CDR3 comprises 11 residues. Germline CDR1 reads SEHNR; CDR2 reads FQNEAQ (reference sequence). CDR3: CASSLDLGYTF. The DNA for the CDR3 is TGTGCCAGCAGCTTAGACCTTGGCTACACCTTC.